Listed here are 13 T cell receptor beta chains from one sample, sequenced in a study of cytotoxic CD8 clonotypes in ibrutinib-treated CLL. TCRdb's table, derived via immunoSEQ multiplex PCR, lists solely in-frame clones and lacks some. The profile shows approximately 210,000 clones, over 60% of them singletons. Sequenced here: PBMCs, sampled after 24 months of ibrutinib treatment. The receptors stem from a human donor with chronic lymphocytic leukemia.

The chain combines TRBV28 with TRBJ2-7, with 11 bases fitting TRBD2. The V gene end was trimmed by 6 bases and the J gene end by 3 bases; junction bases not matched to a gene: 4. The length of the CDR3 is 14 residues. Germline values: CDR1 MDHEN, CDR2 SYDVKM. As DNA, the CDR3 is TGTGCCAGCAGGCCGGGACTAGCGGTCTACGAGCAGTACTTC. It is translated as CASRPGLAVYEQYF.

The chain couples TRBV19 to TRBJ2-5, with 8 bases identical to TRBD1. V trimming: 4 bases; J trimming: 3 bases; junction bases outside the gene matches: 1. Looked up from germline, CDR1 is LNHDA and CDR2 is SQIVND (reference sequence). The CDR3 covers 13 residues. This CDR3 reads CASSKDREETQYF. DNA of the CDR3: TGTGCCAGTAGTAAGGACAGGGAAGAGACCCAGTACTTC.

The J gene is TRBJ2-7, the V gene TRBV28; the match to TRBD2 covers 8 bases. Germline V gives CDR1 MDHEN, CDR2 SYDVKM. CDR3 length: 15 residues. Losses at the gene ends were 3 bases for V and 4 bases for J; bases not matched to a gene: 8. CDR3 in amino acids: CASSFPAGGRYEQYF. In DNA form, the CDR3 reads TGTGCCAGCAGTTTTCCCGCGGGAGGTCGTTACGAGCAGTACTTC.

The chain recombines TRBV7-6 with TRBJ2-5; TRBD2 aligns across 13 bases. Germline loops: CDR1 SGHVS, CDR2 FNYEAQ. V was clipped by 4 bases and J by 1 base; unmatched bases: 3. This CDR3 comprises 16 residues. CDR3 coding DNA: TGTGCCAGCAGCTCCGGGACTAGCGGGACCCAAGAGACCCAGTACTTC. Translation gives CASSSGTSGTQETQYF.

The chain employs TRBV18 and TRBJ2-5; D gene ambiguous. The germline CDR1 and CDR2 sequences are KGHSH and LQKENI. The CDR3 totals 14 residues. Trimming pared 3 bases from V and 5 bases from J, leaving 13 bases between. CDR3 amino acids: CASSPWDLGETQYF. For the CDR3, the DNA is TGTGCCAGCTCACCCTGGGATTTGGGGGAGACCCAGTACTTC.

The J gene is TRBJ2-2, the V gene TRBV6-1; TRBD2 is a possible D gene (6 bases). From germline, CDR1 is MNHNS and CDR2 SASEGT. The V end was cut by 7 bases, the J end by 5 bases, with 17 bases between. The CDR3 is made up of 15 amino acids. The CDR3, as DNA: TGTGCCAGCAATACCGTGGGACGGGGGACCGGGGAGCTGTTTTTT. It yields the protein CASNTVGRGTGELFF.

The chain is built from TRBV5-4 and TRBJ2-3; the match to TRBD2 covers 7 bases. Germline V lookup: CDR1 SGHNT, CDR2 YYREEE (reference sequence). The CDR3 extends over 18 amino acids. The V and J ends lost 4 bases and 2 bases, in that order; junction bases with no gene match: 16. CDR3 sequence: CASSPSGFSGPHTDTQYF. The CDR3 region has the DNA TGTGCCAGCAGCCCAAGCGGGTTTAGCGGGCCTCACACAGATACGCAGTATTTT.

The chain joins TRBV13 to TRBJ2-1, with TRBD2 as a possible D gene (6 bases). With 3 bases removed from V and 4 bases from J, the gap between germline ends came to 19 bases. CDR3 length equals 17 residues. Germline CDR1 and CDR2: PRHDT and FYEKMQ (reference sequence). The chain's CDR3 is CASSFLKGRFGYNEQFF. The CDR3 DNA follows: TGTGCCAGCAGCTTCCTTAAGGGGAGGTTTGGATACAATGAGCAGTTCTTC.

The rearrangement uses TRBV30 and TRBJ2-7; D gene ambiguous. CDR1 and CDR2 from the germline V gene are GTSNPN and SVGIG (reference sequence). CDR3 size: 13 residues. V was trimmed by 2 bases and J by 2 bases, leaving 10 bases between them. The CDR3, as DNA: TGTGCCTGGAGTAACGTTGGAGCCTACGAGCAGTACTTC. Translating it yields CAWSNVGAYEQYF.

The chain joins TRBV11-2 to TRBJ2-7; 8 positions agree with TRBD2. Germline CDR1 and CDR2: SGHAT and FQNNGV. J lost 5 bases, V lost 4 bases, and 13 bases had no gene match. The CDR3 spans 16 residues. The CDR3, as DNA: TGTGCCAGCAGCTACCAGAGCGGGAGTTTTACCCACGAGCAGTACTTC. Protein: CASSYQSGSFTHEQYF.

The chain has TRBV7-2 and TRBJ2-7; D tentatively fits TRBD1 or TRBD2 (6 bases each). The CDR3 contains 14 residues. The V and J ends lost 7 bases and 4 bases respectively, with 17 bases between them. Germline CDR1 and CDR2: SGHTA and FQGNSA. The CDR3 spells CASTLLGGAYEQYF. The DNA of the CDR3 is TGTGCCAGCACCCTTCTCGGGGGCGCTTACGAGCAGTACTTC.

The J gene is TRBJ1-5, the V gene TRBV2, with TRBD1 as a possible D gene (5 bases). In germline, CDR1 is SNHLY, CDR2 FYNNEI. The CDR3 is 13 residues long. With 3 bases removed from V and 6 bases from J, the gap between germline ends came to 9 bases. This CDR3 reads CASSDRVGQPQHF. CDR3 nucleotides: TGTGCCAGCAGTGACAGGGTAGGTCAGCCCCAGCATTTT. Supplemented by reference TRBV2 and TRBJ1-5, the full variable domain reads EPEVTQTPSHQVTQMGQEVILRCVPISNHLYFYWYRQILGQKVEFLVSFYNNEISEKSEIFDDQFSVERPDGSNFTLKIRSTKLEDSAMYFCASSDRVGQPQHFGDGTRLSIL.

The chain has TRBV5-5 and TRBJ2-7; no reliable D call. CDR1 SGHKS and CDR2 YYEKEE come from the germline V gene (reference sequence). The V end lost 0 bases, the J end lost 2 bases, and 12 bases lay between the germline ends. The CDR3 consists of 15 residues. CDR3: CASSLATTDPYEQYF. CDR3 sequence (DNA): TGTGCCAGCAGCTTGGCCACAACAGATCCCTACGAGCAGTACTTC. Using reference TRBV5-5 and TRBJ2-7 for the parts outside the CDR3, the full variable domain is DAGVTQSPTHLIKTRGQQVTLRCSPISGHKSVSWYQQVLGQGPQFIFQYYEKEERGRGNFPDRFSARQFPNYSSELNVNALLLGDSALYLCASSLATTDPYEQYFGPGTRLTVT.